This is a list of T cell receptor beta chains from one sample in a study of CD8 T cells in Susac syndrome. TCRdb reprocessed the immunoSEQ multiplex PCR reads with MiXCR, giving one entry per CDR3 protein. Here the sample spans approximately 77,000 distinct CDR3 sequences, under 95% being singletons. Material: CD4+ T cells from PBMCs. These TCRs come from a human donor with Susac syndrome. Both conserved end residues are part of each CDR3. A D gene is named only where the DNA matches it firmly. The listing skips clone size in some rows; elsewhere it reads once, few, many or a size class.

J	length	D	V	size	DNA	CDR3
TRBJ1-1	13	NA	TRBV11-2	NA	TGTGCCAGCAGCTTCAGGGACCTCACTGAAGCTTTCTTT	CASSFRDLTEAFF
TRBJ2-7	16	TRBD2	TRBV7-2	NA	TGTGCCAGCAGCTTAATGGGCGGGAGCATGGGCTACGAGCAGTACTTC	CASSLMGGSMGYEQYF
TRBJ2-1	14	NA	TRBV19	NA	TGTGCCAGTAGTATAGTTCGGGGAGGCAATGAGCAGTTCTTC	CASSIVRGGNEQFF
TRBJ1-1	14	NA	TRBV20-1	NA	TGCAGTGCTAGAGCCGCGGGGATGAACACTGAAGCTTTCTTT	CSARAAGMNTEAFF
TRBJ2-3	11	NA	TRBV30	NA	TGTGCCCATCAGGGCCCAGATACGCAGTATTTT	CAHQGPDTQYF
TRBJ2-3	12	NA	TRBV11-2	few	TGTGCCAGCAGCTCCCCGGGGGTTACGCAGTATTTT	CASSSPGVTQYF
TRBJ2-1	15	TRBD1	TRBV28	NA	TGTGCCAGCAGGCCAGACAGGGGGCGCAGAAATGAGCAGTTCTTC	CASRPDRGRRNEQFF
TRBJ2-7	16	TRBD2	TRBV28	once	TGTGCCAGCAGTGGGACCATCTTAGCGGGAGATTACGAGCAGTACTTC	CASSGTILAGDYEQYF
TRBJ1-4	13	NA	TRBV20-1	NA	TGCAGTGCTAGGATGCCAACTAATGAAAAACTGTTTTTT	CSARMPTNEKLFF
TRBJ2-2	14	NA	TRBV19	NA	TGTGCCAGTAGCAACTATTGGTACACCGGGGAGCTGTTTTTT	CASSNYWYTGELFF
TRBJ1-6	19	TRBD1	TRBV10-3	NA	TGTGCCATCAGCGGTGGGGACAGGGCCTTATTCCTCCATAATTCACCCCTCCACTTT	CAISGGDRALFLHNSPLHF
TRBJ1-1	14	NA	TRBV20-1	NA	TGCAGTGCTGGTACAGGGTCAAGGGTCACTGAAGCTTTCTTT	CSAGTGSRVTEAFF
TRBJ2-1	16	TRBD2	TRBV24-1	NA	TGTGCCACCAGAGGAGCGGGAGCTATCTCCTACAATGAGCAGTTCTTC	CATRGAGAISYNEQFF
TRBJ2-5	16	NA	TRBV4-1	NA	TGCGCCAGCAGCCAAGGTTGGGCCAGGGGCCAAGAGACCCAGTACTTC	CASSQGWARGQETQYF
TRBJ1-6	19	TRBD1	TRBV18	NA	TGTGCCAGCTCACCCTTACCACCCCGGACAGGGAACCTAGGTTCACCCCTCCACTTT	CASSPLPPRTGNLGSPLHF
TRBJ1-4	16	NA	TRBV5-6	NA	TGTGCCAGCAGCCCACCATGGGGGACAACTAATGAAAAACTGTTTTTT	CASSPPWGTTNEKLFF
TRBJ2-2	15	NA	TRBV7-6	NA	TGTGCCAGCAGCGAGGGGGAACGGGGGCGCGGGGAGCTGTTTTTT	CASSEGERGRGELFF
TRBJ2-1	13	NA	TRBV5-1	NA	TGCGCCAGCAGCTGGCCAGGGGTCGATGAGCAGTTCTTC	CASSWPGVDEQFF
TRBJ1-2	13	NA	TRBV6-6	NA	TGTGCCAGCAGTTACTATCCCAACTATGGCTACACCTTC	CASSYYPNYGYTF
TRBJ2-7	13	NA	TRBV7-2	NA	TGTGCCAGCAGCTCCGGCAGGACCTACGAGCAGTACTTC	CASSSGRTYEQYF
TRBJ2-1	17	NA	TRBV20-1	NA	TGCAGTGCCACAACCTTGACCACAGATGGATCCTACAATGAGCAGTTCTTC	CSATTLTTDGSYNEQFF
TRBJ2-6	16	NA	TRBV6-1	few	TGTGCCAGCACAGGCTCGGGCCGCTCTGGGGCCAACGTCCTGACTTTC	CASTGSGRSGANVLTF
TRBJ1-5	13	NA	TRBV5-1	NA	TGCGCCAGCAGCACTTCCCCCGATCAGCCCCAGCATTTT	CASSTSPDQPQHF
TRBJ2-4	18	NA	TRBV15	NA	TGTGCCACCAGCAGAGTATGGGTGGGGGGGCGAGCCAAAAACATTCAGTACTTC	CATSRVWVGGRAKNIQYF
TRBJ2-7	15	NA	TRBV11-2	NA	TGTGCCAGCAGCTCCGGGGTCACTTACGCAAACGAGCAGTACTTC	CASSSGVTYANEQYF
TRBJ2-3	15	TRBD2	TRBV5-1	NA	TGCGCCAGCAGCTTGTCGGGAGGGCGCACAGATACGCAGTATTTT	CASSLSGGRTDTQYF
TRBJ1-3	16	NA	TRBV9	NA	TGTGCCAGCAGCCCCCGAAAAGACAGGATTGGAAACACCATATATTTT	CASSPRKDRIGNTIYF
TRBJ2-1	16	NA	TRBV24-1	NA	TGTGCCACCAGTGTCGATAGGGGGGGGGATGACAATGAGCAGTTCTTC	CATSVDRGGDDNEQFF
TRBJ2-1	17	TRBD2	TRBV20-1	NA	TGCAGTGCTAGAACGCTAGCGGGACACCAGTCCTACAATGAGCAGTTCTTC	CSARTLAGHQSYNEQFF